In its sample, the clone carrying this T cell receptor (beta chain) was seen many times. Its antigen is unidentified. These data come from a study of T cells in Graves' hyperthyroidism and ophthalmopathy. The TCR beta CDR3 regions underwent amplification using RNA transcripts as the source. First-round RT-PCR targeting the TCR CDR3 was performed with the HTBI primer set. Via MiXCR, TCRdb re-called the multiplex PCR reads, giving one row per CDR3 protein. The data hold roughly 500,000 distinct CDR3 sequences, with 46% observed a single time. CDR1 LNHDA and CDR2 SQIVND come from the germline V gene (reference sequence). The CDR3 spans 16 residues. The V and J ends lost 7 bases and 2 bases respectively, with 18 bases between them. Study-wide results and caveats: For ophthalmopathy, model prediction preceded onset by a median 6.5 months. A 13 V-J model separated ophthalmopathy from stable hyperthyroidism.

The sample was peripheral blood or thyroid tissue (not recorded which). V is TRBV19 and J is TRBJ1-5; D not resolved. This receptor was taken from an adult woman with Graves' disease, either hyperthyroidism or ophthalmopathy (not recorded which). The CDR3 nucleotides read TGTGCCAGTACGGAAGGCCGAAATTCTGGCAATCAGCCCCAGCATTTT. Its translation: CASTEGRNSGNQPQHF.